A single sample gave rise to the 21 T cell receptor beta chains below, sequenced in a study of PD-L1 blockade in urothelial cancer. Time point denoted: peripheral blood 6 weeks after treatment start. Sequencing was performed with immunoSEQ multiplex PCR; in TCRdb, only in-frame clones are kept and a portion is missing. The sample contains some 110,000 clones, approximately 90% of which appear only once. The input for sequencing was PBMCs, taken around atezolizumab (anti-PD-L1) treatment. Source of these receptors: a man between 60 and 75 years old with urothelial cancer.

This sequence joins TRBV19 and TRBJ2-1; 8 nucleotides line up with TRBD1. The germline CDR1 and CDR2 sequences are LNHDA and SQIVND (reference sequence). V gave up 5 bases and J gave up 7 bases; unmatched junction bases: 4. The CDR3 is 13 amino acids. As DNA, the CDR3 is TGTGCCAGTAGTCGGAGACAGGGGAATGAGCAGTTCTTC. It codes for CASSRRQGNEQFF.

The chain is built from TRBV6-1 and TRBJ2-1; 7 bases align to TRBD2. CDR3 size: 15 residues. CDR1 is MNHNS and CDR2 is SASEGT in the germline V gene. V trimming: 4 bases; J trimming: 0 bases; junction bases outside the gene matches: 3. Here the CDR3 reads CASSGGGASYNEQFF. The CDR3 nucleotides read TGTGCCAGCAGTGGGGGAGGGGCCTCCTACAATGAGCAGTTCTTC.

CDR3 amino acids: CASSVLPGAAGELFF. The CDR3 DNA reads TGTGCCAGTAGTGTCCTGCCGGGTGCGGCCGGGGAGCTGTTTTTT. The chain carries TRBV19 and TRBJ2-2; D not resolved. The CDR3 is 15 residues long. Germline assignment: CDR1 LNHDA and CDR2 SQIVND (reference sequence). V was pared by 5 bases and J by 6 bases, with 16 bases between.

The chain links TRBV27 to TRBJ2-7, with D possibly matching TRBD2 (5 bases). CDR3 length: 13 residues. Germline-derived CDR1 and CDR2 are MNHEY and SMNVEV (reference sequence). The V end lost 5 bases, the J end lost 0 bases, and 8 bases lay between the germline ends. The CDR3 here is CASSPGLSYEQYF. DNA of the CDR3: TGTGCCAGCAGTCCCGGACTCTCCTACGAGCAGTACTTC.

CDR3 nucleotide sequence: TGCGCCAGCAGTGACTCGGGACTTTCCTACGAGCAGTACTTC. This translates into CASSDSGLSYEQYF. The chain employs TRBV10-1 and TRBJ2-7, with D possibly being TRBD2 (6 bases). Germline loops: CDR1 WNHNN, CDR2 SYGVQD (reference sequence). This CDR3 is built from 14 residues. The V end lost 3 bases, the J end lost 1 base, and 10 bases lay between the germline ends.

The chain employs TRBV4-2 and TRBJ2-3; D possibly corresponds to TRBD2 (5 bases). Deletions cut 0 bases from V and 4 bases from J, with 23 bases between. The germline V gene encodes CDR1 LGHNA and CDR2 YNFKEQ. The CDR3 consists of 19 residues. This chain's CDR3 is CASSQDALSSGPFSDTQYF. The CDR3 DNA is TGTGCCAGCAGCCAAGATGCCCTCTCCAGCGGACCCTTTTCAGATACGCAGTATTTT.

J is TRBJ2-3 and V is TRBV15; perhaps TRBD2 as D (5 bases). CDR1 LNHNV and CDR2 YYDKDF come from the germline V gene (reference sequence). This CDR3 contains 15 residues. Trimming removed 3 bases at V and 1 base at J, with 11 bases between. In DNA form, the CDR3 reads TGTGCCACCAGCAGGGATAGCGAGGGCACAGATACGCAGTATTTT. This gives the protein CATSRDSEGTDTQYF. Full variable domain (rest looked up from reference TRBV15 and TRBJ2-3): DAMVIQNPRYQVTQFGKPVTLSCSQTLNHNVMYWYQQKSSQAPKLLFHYYDKDFNNEADTPDNFQSRRPNTSFCFLDIRSPGLGDTAMYLCATSRDSEGTDTQYFGPGTRLTVL.

The chain has TRBV28 and TRBJ1-4; a possible D gene is TRBD1 (5 bases). In germline, CDR1 is MDHEN, CDR2 SYDVKM. This CDR3 is 13 amino acids long. Trimming removed 3 bases from V and 7 bases from J, with 9 bases in between. This chain's CDR3 is CASSLDMGEKLFF. In nucleotides, the CDR3 is TGTGCCAGCAGTTTGGACATGGGTGAAAAACTGTTTTTT.

The gene calls are TRBV7-2 and TRBJ2-3; TRBD2 agrees at 13 bases. This CDR3 has 16 residues. J gave up 4 bases and V 5 bases, and 6 bases lay outside the gene matches. Germline values: CDR1 SGHTA, CDR2 FQGNSA. This CDR3 reads CASSLTSGGAADTQYF. DNA of the CDR3: TGTGCCAGCAGCCTCACTAGCGGGGGGGCCGCAGATACGCAGTATTTT.

The rearrangement uses TRBV6-1 and TRBJ2-7; perhaps TRBD1 as D (6 bases). The CDR3 contains 13 residues. Per the germline V gene, CDR1 is MNHNS and CDR2 is SASEGT. Trimming cost V 8 bases and J 0 bases, with 11 bases left between them. The CDR3 DNA reads as TGTGCCAGCTCACGACAGGCCTCCTACGAGCAGTACTTC. It specifies CASSRQASYEQYF.

The chain couples TRBV2 to TRBJ2-1, with D possibly TRBD2 on 5 matching bases. CDR1 is SNHLY and CDR2 is FYNNEI in the germline V gene. Deletions cut 4 bases from V and 4 bases from J, with 8 bases between. This CDR3 is built from 13 residues. The CDR3 sequence: CASSVDSYNEQFF. Written as DNA, the CDR3 is TGTGCCAGCAGTGTGGACTCTTACAATGAGCAGTTCTTC.

This clone has only one observation. This chain connects TRBV29-1 to TRBJ2-5; 7 nucleotides line up with TRBD2. This CDR3 contains 13 residues. Per germline, CDR1 SQVTM and CDR2 ANQGSEA. V dropped 3 bases and J dropped 4; count of bases not matched to a gene: 5. The CDR3 nucleotides read TGCAGCGTTGACAGGGAGGGGTTAGAGACCCAGTACTTC. It translates to CSVDREGLETQYF.

This chain joins TRBV29-1 and TRBJ1-2; TRBD1 matches at 7 bases. The germline V gene encodes CDR1 SQVTM and CDR2 ANQGSEA. This CDR3 spans 14 amino acids. V shed 0 bases and J 4 bases; nucleotides not matched to a gene: 5. CDR3 sequence: CSVEDDRAAYGYTF. CDR3 nucleotide sequence: TGCAGCGTTGAAGACGACAGGGCCGCCTATGGCTACACCTTC.

J is TRBJ2-3 and V is TRBV6-6; TRBD2 might be the D (6 bases). CDR3 length equals 14 residues. Per germline, CDR1 MNHNY and CDR2 SVGAGI (reference sequence). The V gene lost 4 bases and the J gene lost 3 bases, with 11 bases spanning the gap. CDR3 nucleotide sequence: TGTGCCAGCAGTTCGACTAGGCGGACAGATACGCAGTATTTT. It is translated as CASSSTRRTDTQYF.

The rearrangement joins TRBV14 to TRBJ2-3, with a tentative D call TRBD1 (5 bases). The germline CDR1 and CDR2 sequences are SGHDN and FVKESK. This CDR3 comprises 15 residues. V lost 4 bases and J lost 3, with 14 bases in between. CDR3 nucleotides: TGTGCCAGCAGCCCCCCAGGGCGGATAACAGATACGCAGTATTTT. Its translation: CASSPPGRITDTQYF. Together with reference TRBV14 and TRBJ2-3, the CDR3 gives the full variable domain: EAGVTQFPSHSVIEKGQTVTLRCDPISGHDNLYWYRRVMGKEIKFLLHFVKESKQDESGMPNNRFLAERTGGTYSTLKVQPAELEDSGVYFCASSPPGRITDTQYFGPGTRLTVL.

This sequence joins TRBV27 and TRBJ1-2; D is unresolved. The V and J ends lost 10 bases and 0 bases respectively, with 6 bases between them. The germline V gene has CDR1 MNHEY and CDR2 SMNVEV (reference sequence). The CDR3 spans 11 residues. CDR3 in amino acids: CATQSNYGYTF. CDR3 coding DNA: TGTGCCACCCAATCTAACTATGGCTACACCTTC.

This clone has only a few counts. This rearrangement joins TRBV6-5 to TRBJ1-2; 7 bases line up with TRBD1. J lost 10 bases, V lost 5 bases, and 10 bases had no gene match. The CDR3 loop spans 13 amino acids. CDR1 is MNHEY, CDR2 SVGAGI, per germline. The CDR3 spells CASSSWTGVLYTF. Here the CDR3 DNA reads TGTGCCAGCAGTAGCTGGACAGGCGTGCTCTACACCTTC.

This clone has more than one count but fewer than ten. The chain joins TRBV4-3 to TRBJ2-2; 10 bases fit TRBD2. The CDR3 has 16 amino acids. Germline CDR1 and CDR2: LGHNA and YSLEER. V trimming: 0 bases; J trimming: 5 bases; junction bases outside the gene matches: 3. CDR3 bases: TGCGCCAGCAGCCAAGATTGGGGACTAGCGACCGGGGAGCTGTTTTTT. Translated: CASSQDWGLATGELFF.

The chain is built from TRBV5-4 and TRBJ2-1; a possible D gene is TRBD2 (6 bases). V gave up 2 bases and J gave up 5 bases, with 11 bases separating them. The CDR3 is made up of 14 amino acids. Germline CDR1 is SGHNT and CDR2 is YYREEE (reference sequence). The CDR3 loop reads CASSFGGPHNEQFF. The CDR3 DNA reads TGTGCCAGCAGCTTCGGAGGGCCCCACAATGAGCAGTTCTTC. Full variable domain (missing parts from reference TRBV5-4 and TRBJ2-1): ETGVTQSPTHLIKTRGQQVTLRCSSQSGHNTVSWYQQALGQGPQFIFQYYREEENGRGNFPPRFSGLQFPNYSSELNVNALELDDSALYLCASSFGGPHNEQFFGPGTRLTVL.

This chain's CDR3 is CASSPQGEWSDTQYF. In nucleotides, the CDR3 is TGTGCCAGCAGCCCACAGGGGGAGTGGTCAGATACGCAGTATTTT. The chain carries TRBV7-2 and TRBJ2-3; 8 bases agree with TRBD1. V trimming: 5 bases; J trimming: 4 bases; junction bases outside the gene matches: 8. CDR1 SGHTA and CDR2 FQGNSA come from the germline V gene. The CDR3 extends over 15 amino acids.

This sequence joins TRBV29-1 and TRBJ2-3; the D gene is possibly TRBD2 (5 bases). Per germline, CDR1 SQVTM and CDR2 ANQGSEA. The CDR3 is made up of 12 amino acids. V was trimmed by 4 bases and J by 4 bases, leaving 9 bases between them. The CDR3 spells CSVGGLADTQYF. The CDR3 DNA is TGCAGCGTTGGAGGGCTGGCAGATACGCAGTATTTT.